Included here is one T cell receptor (beta chain) sequence, with context. Its antigen remains unidentified. These data originate in a study of beta chain features in type 1 diabetes. The single heparinised draw taken from each donor contained roughly 100 mL of blood on average. Germline values: CDR1 ENHRY, CDR2 SYGVKD. This CDR3 is 15 amino acids long. Trimming took 0 bases from V and 2 from J, leaving 8 bases between them. Study-wide results and limits: VDJ junctions from patients with type 1 diabetes contained fewer insertions and more deletions. A moderate, significant TCRB CDR3 shortening appeared in type 1 diabetes across four CD4+ subsets.

Sequenced material consisted of expressed TCRB transcripts (all of the isolated RNA was reverse transcribed). Roughly 3.6 million reads were obtained on average from naive, central memory and regulatory T cell samples. TCRdb's copy holds only in-frame clones and misses some; the assay was immunoSEQ multiplex PCR. This table holds some 700,000 clones, 13% found once. The sample was naive CD4+ T cells from blood. The clonotype was recovered from a man younger than 35 with type 1 diabetes. The V call is TRBV10-3, the J call TRBJ2-1; D ambiguous. CDR3: CAISESVSPYNEQFF. CDR3 DNA sequence: TGTGCCATCAGTGAGTCTGTTAGCCCCTACAATGAGCAGTTCTTC.